This T cell receptor (beta chain) was found in a study of blood T cell repertoires in COVID-19 (dated by TCRdb to the early 2020s). About the full investigation: The collaborator samples originated in the United States, Italy and Spain and spanned the acute and convalescent phases of COVID-19. The prospective study material was composed of cDNA or gDNA derived from T cells, B-cell-depleted T cells, or PBMCs. The dataset comprised deeply sampled blood TCRbeta repertoires from subjects exposed to, actively infected with, or recovered from COVID-19. The repertoires were made available in a free public database intended to serve as a resource for research on the immune response to SARS-CoV-2. The samples were drawn from the first 160 participants of the ongoing ImmuneRACE study and from over 950 subjects provided by 6 global collaborators. Nearly every sample came with metadata listing a de-identified subject ID, COVID-19 status, age in years and sex. Where HLA class I and class II types were available, the types were taken from metadata supplied by the sample provider, not from assay-based typing. The research as a whole found: The quantity of clinical and demographic metadata differed by source and by participant and was supplied without curation.

TCRbeta CDR3 regions were amplified from genomic DNA by means of the immunoSEQ Assay, a bias-controlled multiplex PCR. On the study's bioinformatics: The number of nucleated cells in each sample was estimated from the amplification of reference gene primers within the assay. To quantify the absolute abundance of each unique TCRbeta CDR3 rearrangement, sequence reads were collapsed and filtered. Productive Simpson clonality was computed per sample as the square root of Simpson's diversity index over productive rearrangements. Imported from immuneACCESS, the table was reduced by TCRdb to in-frame sequences with V and J called. These copies leave out some clones; in studies compared against another copy, an unresolved V gene accounts for under half, and the cause of the remainder is not known. That table is the source of V, J and clone size, and D and trimming were worked out from the DNA. This sample holds 120,000 to 150,000 clones; around 84% were observed only once. 8.2% of the sample is held by the ten biggest clonotypes.

The CDR3 spans 14 residues, from the cysteine through the phenylalanine. Only the CDR3 part of the read is kept: 42 bases, read in frame from the first base. In the germline V gene, CDR1 corresponds to SGHRS and CDR2 to YFSETQ. The germline V and J ends show losses of 0 bases and 7 bases respectively, and no gene match explains 2 bases of the junction. Collaborating institutions collected whole blood in K2EDTA tubes following their own protocols. For TCRbeta analysis, collaborators shipped samples in one of three forms: frozen whole blood, isolated PBMCs, or DNA extracted from either of those sample types. Notes on this clone: Its antigen target is currently unknown. The sample holds no much larger clone one base away, and base qualities are not on file.

Sequencing was done on a sample of peripheral blood. The clonotype originates from a woman aged 55-75 years with acute or convalescent COVID-19. Recombination linked TRBV5-1 to TRBJ1-4, and 8 bases in between align with TRBD1. The bases are TGCGCCAGCAGCTTGGGGGGACAGGTTGAAAAACTGTTTTTT. Its protein reads: CASSLGGQVEKLFF.